The 17 T cell receptor beta chains listed next were all sequenced from one sample in a study of cytomegalovirus exposure and HLA in healthy donors. The study ran its PCR with 60 Vbeta and 13 Jbeta primers. Assay used: immunoSEQ multiplex PCR; TCRdb lists only in-frame clones, some missing. The table shows roughly 200,000 clones, with roughly 85% occurring only once. The sample comprised PBMCs. The receptors derive from a woman aged 50 to 60 in good health and CMV-seronegative.

J is TRBJ2-7 and V is TRBV15; D is perhaps TRBD2 (5 bases). The CDR3 has 15 amino acids. The V end lost 2 bases, the J end lost 2 bases, and 13 bases lay between the germline ends. Looked up from germline, CDR1 is LNHNV and CDR2 is YYDKDF (reference sequence). CDR3 protein: CATSRQSGVTYEQYF. The CDR3 nucleotides read TGTGCCACCAGCAGACAAAGCGGAGTTACCTACGAGCAGTACTTC.

This sequence joins TRBV27 and TRBJ2-7; 10 nucleotides line up with TRBD2. V lost 3 bases to trimming and J lost 3 bases; unmatched junction nucleotides: 2. CDR1 is MNHEY and CDR2 is SMNVEV in the germline V gene (reference sequence). CDR3 size: 14 residues. The CDR3 sequence: CASSFLAGVYEQYF. CDR3 nucleotides: TGTGCCAGCAGTTTCCTAGCGGGAGTCTACGAGCAGTACTTC.

This clone has a single count. At one end the junction does not follow the germline gene, possibly because of a read error. This sequence joins TRBV7-9 and TRBJ2-1; the D is unclear. CDR1 and CDR2 from the germline V gene are SEHNR and FQNEAQ (reference sequence). This CDR3 contains 12 residues. The CDR3 spells CSSSSTMVEQFF. CDR3 coding DNA: TGTTCCAGCAGCTCTACGATGGTTGAGCAGTTCTTC.

The gene calls are TRBV19 and TRBJ2-2; D possibly corresponds to TRBD1 (5 bases). Trimming left V 7 bases short and J 0 bases short, with 18 bases between. The CDR3 is 17 residues long. The germline gives CDR1 LNHDA, CDR2 SQIVND (reference sequence). The CDR3 coding sequence is TGTGCCAGTATCGCAAGGGGCGTTGACTCGAACACCGGGGAGCTGTTTTTT. This translates into CASIARGVDSNTGELFF. Full variable domain (outside the CDR3, taken from reference TRBV19 and TRBJ2-2): DGGITQSPKYLFRKEGQNVTLSCEQNLNHDAMYWYRQDPGQGLRLIYYSQIVNDFQKGDIAEGYSVSREKKESFPLTVTSAQKNPTAFYLCASIARGVDSNTGELFFGEGSRLTVL.

The rearrangement uses TRBV9 and TRBJ1-1; D unresolved. CDR3 size: 15 residues. CDR1 and CDR2 (germline): SGDLS, YYNGEE. V dropped 4 bases and J dropped 5 bases, with 18 bases sitting between them. CDR3 bases: TGTGCCAGCAGCTTCGGGTCTTCCTCGGGGACTGAAGCTTTCTTT. Protein sequence: CASSFGSSSGTEAFF.

This clone occurred once. The V gene is TRBV5-4, the J gene TRBJ1-3, with 9 bases lining up with TRBD1. Germline V gives CDR1 SGHNT, CDR2 YYREEE (reference sequence). The CDR3 totals 16 residues. After removal of 5 bases from V and 1 base from J, the junction contained 7 bases not matched to a gene. CDR3 sequence: CASRNRDRESGNTIYF. The CDR3 coding sequence is TGTGCCAGCAGAAACCGGGACAGGGAGTCTGGAAACACCATATATTTT.

The rearrangement uses TRBV30 and TRBJ2-7; 11 bases align to TRBD2. The trim removed 1 base at V and 3 bases at J, leaving 5 bases unmatched. Germline CDR1 and CDR2: GTSNPN and SVGIG (reference sequence). The CDR3 covers 15 residues. Here the CDR3 reads CAWSATSGSHYEQYF. CDR3 sequence (DNA): TGTGCCTGGAGTGCAACTAGCGGGAGTCACTACGAGCAGTACTTC.

CDR3 coding DNA: TGCAGCGCCGCGCCCGGGAGGGTCAATGAGCAGTTCTTC. Protein sequence: CSAAPGRVNEQFF. J is TRBJ2-1 and V is TRBV29-1, with 8 bases lining up with TRBD2. There are 13 residues in the CDR3. V trimming: 7 bases; J trimming: 6 bases; junction bases outside the gene matches: 8. The germline V gene has CDR1 SQVTM and CDR2 ANQGSEA.

The gene calls are TRBV19 and TRBJ2-7, with 9 bases aligning to TRBD2. Germline V gene data show CDR1 as LNHDA and CDR2 as SQIVND (reference sequence). V shed 6 bases and J 4 bases; nucleotides not matched to a gene: 10. The length of the CDR3 is 15 residues. The CDR3 spells CASSSSGSTNYEQYF. CDR3 in DNA: TGTGCCAGTAGCAGTAGCGGGAGTACAAATTACGAGCAGTACTTC. The whole variable domain, remainder taken from reference TRBV19 and TRBJ2-7, is DGGITQSPKYLFRKEGQNVTLSCEQNLNHDAMYWYRQDPGQGLRLIYYSQIVNDFQKGDIAEGYSVSREKKESFPLTVTSAQKNPTAFYLCASSSSGSTNYEQYFGPGTRLTVT.

The rearrangement uses TRBV6-1 and TRBJ2-1; 10 bases agree with TRBD2. V shed 3 bases, J shed 3 bases, and the junction held 11 bases outside the gene matches. The CDR3 loop spans 18 amino acids. CDR1 MNHNS and CDR2 SASEGT come from the germline V gene. The CDR3 region has the DNA TGTGCCAGCAGTGACCTAGCGGGAGAAATGGCAGTCTACAATGAGCAGTTCTTC. It encodes CASSDLAGEMAVYNEQFF.

The sample holds one count of this clone. The chain recombines TRBV29-1 with TRBJ2-3; a possible D gene is TRBD2 (5 bases). The CDR3 runs to 13 residues. Trimming took 8 bases from V and 3 from J, leaving 15 bases between them. CDR1 is SQVTM and CDR2 is ANQGSEA in the germline V gene. CDR3 bases: TGCAGCCACCTCAAAACGGGGACAGATACGCAGTATTTT. Its protein product is CSHLKTGTDTQYF.

The gene calls are TRBV7-6 and TRBJ2-2; TRBD1 agrees at 7 bases. This CDR3 contains 15 residues. Germline V lookup: CDR1 SGHVS, CDR2 FNYEAQ. The J segment lost 1 base and the V segment lost 5 bases, leaving 4 bases of the junction unmatched. This CDR3 is CASSLRQGNTGELFF. The CDR3 region has the DNA TGTGCCAGCAGCCTTCGACAGGGGAACACCGGGGAGCTGTTTTTT.

This chain joins TRBV6-1 and TRBJ2-7; 7 bases agree with TRBD1. This CDR3 region has 14 residues. V trimming: 7 bases; J trimming: 3 bases; junction bases outside the gene matches: 9. CDR1 and CDR2 (germline): MNHNS, SASEGT. For the CDR3, the DNA is TGTGCCAGCATTGAGGGACAGCCCCTCTACGAGCAGTACTTC. Its protein is CASIEGQPLYEQYF.

This clone was observed a handful of times. This chain links TRBV7-6 with TRBJ1-1, with D possibly TRBD1 on 6 matching bases. V was clipped by 5 bases and J by 2 bases, with 12 bases between them. CDR3 size: 14 residues. Germline lookup yields CDR1 SGHVS and CDR2 FNYEAQ. The CDR3 is CASSEGQSNTEAFF. CDR3 DNA: TGTGCCAGCAGCGAAGGACAGTCAAACACTGAAGCTTTCTTT.

The J gene is TRBJ2-1, the V gene TRBV9, with 7 bases identical to TRBD2. V shed 4 bases, J shed 6 bases, and the junction held 13 bases outside the gene matches. CDR3 length equals 16 residues. Germline CDR1 reads SGDLS; CDR2 reads YYNGEE. Here the CDR3 reads CASSPGKGGLPNEQFF. In DNA, the CDR3 is TGTGCCAGCAGCCCGGGAAAGGGAGGGCTACCCAATGAGCAGTTCTTC.

The rearrangement joins TRBV30 to TRBJ1-6, with D unresolved. This CDR3 contains 18 residues. Germline-derived CDR1 and CDR2 are GTSNPN and SVGIG (reference sequence). Trimming stripped 0 bases from V and 0 bases from J, with 15 bases between. The CDR3 nucleotides read TGTGCCTGGAGTGTACCTACGATAAGGAGCTCCTATAATTCACCCCTCCACTTT. It translates to CAWSVPTIRSSYNSPLHF.

This clone appeared once. The V gene is TRBV19, the J gene TRBJ2-7; D perhaps matches TRBD1 (6 bases). The CDR3 runs 13 residues. Trimming left V 6 bases short and J 2 bases short, with 11 bases between. Looked up from germline, CDR1 is LNHDA and CDR2 is SQIVND (reference sequence). CDR3 DNA sequence: TGTGCCAGTAGCGACGGACAGACCTACGAGCAGTACTTC. Protein product: CASSDGQTYEQYF.